A selection of T cell receptor beta chains follows, all from one sample in a study of blood T cell repertoires in COVID-19. Clones were sequenced by immunoSEQ multiplex PCR, and TCRdb holds only the in-frame ones, with some missing. The table has about 110,000 clones, approximately 90% seen once. The sample was peripheral blood. These TCRs come from a human donor in a cohort sampled during active COVID-19. The CDR3 runs from the conserved cysteine through the conserved F or W. D genes are given only for firm matches. The size of a clone is reported for some rows only, either as once, few or many, or as a class for expanded clones.

clone_size	v_call	j_call	d_call	cdr3_aa	cdr3_nt
.	TRBV21-1	TRBJ1-3	.	CASSFLLGATAAANTIYF	TGTGCCAGCAGCTTCCTCCTGGGGGCAACCGCGGCGGCAAACACCATATATTTT
.	TRBV6-2/TRBV6-3	TRBJ1-2	.	CASSYSRAISYTF	TGTGCCAGCAGTTACTCCCGTGCTATCAGCTACACCTTC
.	TRBV27	TRBJ2-7	TRBD2	CASSLTGLADNYEQYF	TGTGCCAGCAGTTTAACAGGACTAGCGGACAACTACGAGCAGTACTTC
.	TRBV7-3	TRBJ2-1	TRBD2	CASSLKPPSLAVSYNEQFF	TGTGCCAGCAGCTTAAAGCCCCCGAGCCTAGCGGTATCCTACAATGAGCAGTTCTTC
.	TRBV29-1	TRBJ2-1	.	CSGGGRGSYNEQFF	TGCAGCGGAGGAGGCAGGGGCAGCTACAATGAGCAGTTCTTC
.	TRBV7-8	TRBJ1-6	TRBD1	CASSPRDRRHSPLHF	TGTGCCAGCAGCCCGCGGGACAGGAGACATTCACCCCTCCACTTT
.	TRBV4-1	TRBJ2-6	.	CASSQVQVSSGANVLTF	TGCGCCAGCAGCCAAGTACAGGTTTCTTCTGGGGCCAACGTCCTGACTTTC
once	TRBV28	TRBJ1-4	.	CASITAGANEKLFF	TGTGCCAGCATCACAGCGGGGGCCAATGAAAAACTGTTTTTT
.	TRBV9	TRBJ1-4	.	CASSHERGLANEKLFF	TGTGCCAGCAGCCACGAGCGGGGGCTGGCTAATGAAAAACTGTTTTTT
once	TRBV5-4	TRBJ2-3	.	CASSSSSALGGGTQYF	TGTGCCAGCAGCTCTTCCTCAGCGTTGGGAGGGGGTACGCAGTATTTT
.	TRBV5-1	TRBJ2-5	TRBD1	CASNPGQGARETQYF	TGCGCCAGCAACCCAGGACAGGGGGCTAGAGAGACCCAGTACTTC
.	TRBV6-5	TRBJ1-5	.	CASTRQVPNQPQHF	TGTGCCAGCACTCGACAGGTCCCCAATCAGCCCCAGCATTTT
.	TRBV11-2	TRBJ1-1	TRBD1	CASSLGQAGDTEAFF	TGTGCCAGCAGCTTGGGACAGGCGGGGGACACTGAAGCTTTCTTT
.	TRBV7-9	TRBJ1-6	.	CASSSTGPNSPLHF	TGTGCCAGCAGCTCGACAGGACCCAATTCACCCCTCCACTTT
.	TRBV2	TRBJ2-5	.	CASREGGGQETQYF	TGTGCCAGCAGGGAGGGAGGAGGTCAAGAGACCCAGTACTTC
once	TRBV5-4	TRBJ2-2	.	CASSLTGNPTGELFF	TGTGCCAGCAGCTTGACAGGGAATCCCACCGGGGAGCTGTTTTTT